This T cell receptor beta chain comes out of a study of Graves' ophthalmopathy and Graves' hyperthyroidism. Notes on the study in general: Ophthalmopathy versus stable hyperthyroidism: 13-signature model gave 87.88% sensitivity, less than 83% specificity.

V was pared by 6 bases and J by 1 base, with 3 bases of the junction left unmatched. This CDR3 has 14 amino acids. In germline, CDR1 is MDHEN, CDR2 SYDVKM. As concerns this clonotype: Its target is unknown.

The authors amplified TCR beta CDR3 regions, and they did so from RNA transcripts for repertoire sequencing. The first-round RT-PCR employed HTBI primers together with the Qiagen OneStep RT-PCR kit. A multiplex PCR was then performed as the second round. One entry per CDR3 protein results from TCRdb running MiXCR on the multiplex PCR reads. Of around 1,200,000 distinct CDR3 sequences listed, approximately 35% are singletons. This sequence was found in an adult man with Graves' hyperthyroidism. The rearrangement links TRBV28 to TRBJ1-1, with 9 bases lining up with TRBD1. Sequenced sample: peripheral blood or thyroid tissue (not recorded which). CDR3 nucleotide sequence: TGTGCCAGCAGGAGACAGGGGGGGAACACTGAAGCTTTCTTT. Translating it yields CASRRQGGNTEAFF.